This T cell receptor beta chain came from a study of breast tumors, draining lymph nodes, adjacent tissues. Comments on this clonotype: Its antigen is still unknown.

Breast cancer patients provided tissue from their axillary draining lymph nodes. One entry per CDR3 protein, called by TCRdb with MiXCR from the multiplex PCR reads. Of around 250,000 distinct CDR3 sequences in the sample, less than 45% were seen once. General study findings and limits: Luminal-like breast cancer showed significantly higher tumor–nontumor repertoire similarity than basal-like. That most tumor T cells come from lymph nodes remained unproven. Tumors had less TCR diversity than lymph nodes, more than nontumor tissue.

Trimming removed 1 base from V and 3 bases from J; junction bases left unmatched: 3. Germline CDR1 LNHDA, CDR2 SQIVND (reference sequence). The CDR3 loop spans 15 amino acids. Material: axillary lymph node tissue. V gene TRBV19 combines with J gene TRBJ2-1; TRBD2 matches 7 bases. This sequence was found in a female donor with breast cancer. Some clones in this sample may be carry-over from other donors' samples. The CDR3 sequence: CASSIGGGYYNEQFF. CDR3 nucleotide sequence: TGTGCCAGTAGTATAGGGGGGGGATACTACAATGAGCAGTTCTTC.